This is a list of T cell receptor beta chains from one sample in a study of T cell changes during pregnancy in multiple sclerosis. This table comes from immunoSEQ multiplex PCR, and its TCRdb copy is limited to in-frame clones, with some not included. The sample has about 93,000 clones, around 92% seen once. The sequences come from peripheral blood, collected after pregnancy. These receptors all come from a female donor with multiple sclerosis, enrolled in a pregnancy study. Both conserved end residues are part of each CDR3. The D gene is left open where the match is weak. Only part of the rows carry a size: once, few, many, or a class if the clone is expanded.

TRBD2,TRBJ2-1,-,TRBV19,TGTGCCAGTAGCCGTAGCGGGATCATCTACAATGAGCAGTTCTTC,CASSRSGIIYNEQFF
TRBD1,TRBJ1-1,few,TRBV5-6,TGTGCCAGCAGCTTGGCAATAGGGACAGCAAACACTGAAGCTTTCTTT,CASSLAIGTANTEAFF
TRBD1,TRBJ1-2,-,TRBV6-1,TGTGCCAGCGATCTTGACAGGGCCACCTATGGCTACACCTTC,CASDLDRATYGYTF
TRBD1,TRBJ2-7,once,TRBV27,TGTGCCAGCGGGACAGGACCTTCCTACGAGCAGTACTTC,CASGTGPSYEQYF
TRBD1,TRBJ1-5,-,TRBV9,TGTGCCAGCAGCGTATCAGGGGGCGGTCAGCCCCAGCATTTT,CASSVSGGGQPQHF
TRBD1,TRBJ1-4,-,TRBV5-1,TGCGCCAGCAGCTTAGGACAGGGCTCAGAAAAACTGTTTTTT,CASSLGQGSEKLFF
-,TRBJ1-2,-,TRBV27,TGTGCCAGCAGTTTGACAGCCGCCGGGGGCTACACCTTC,CASSLTAAGGYTF
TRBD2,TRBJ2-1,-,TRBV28,TGTGCCAGCAGTTTCCCGAGATGGGGGGGAGCCAACAATGAGCAGTTCTTC,CASSFPRWGGANNEQFF
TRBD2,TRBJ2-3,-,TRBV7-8,TGTGCCAGCAGCTTAGACCGCCGCCGGTCTAGCGGGGGAGATACGCAGTATTTT,CASSLDRRRSSGGDTQYF
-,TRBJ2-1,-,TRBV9,TGTGCCAGCAGCGTCGGCTCCTACAATGAGCAGTTCTTC,CASSVGSYNEQFF
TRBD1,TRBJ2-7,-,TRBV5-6,TGTGCCAGCAGCACAGGGACAGGGAAGCGCTACGAGCAGTACTTC,CASSTGTGKRYEQYF
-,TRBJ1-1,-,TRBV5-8,TGTGCCAGCAGCTTGACAGTGACTGAAGCTTTCTTT,CASSLTVTEAFF
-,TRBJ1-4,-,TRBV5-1,TGCGCCAGCAGCTTGGCCCTAAGGACACGTAATGAAAAACTGTTTTTT,CASSLALRTRNEKLFF